This TCR beta chain was identified in a study of shared clonotypes between healthy human individuals. The study, taken as a whole, reports: Naive subsets usually exceeded memory subsets in estimated richness.

Trimming cost V 6 bases and J 7 bases, with 9 bases left between them. Germline V CDR1 and CDR2: MDHEN, SYDVKM. The CDR3 extends over 11 amino acids. For this clone: Its specificity is unknown. This CDR3 is also generated by other DNA sequences in the sample.

The protocol was immunoSEQ multiplex PCR, while the TCRdb copy is restricted to in-frame clones and leaves out a portion. The repertoire holds roughly 2.2 million clones, with under 95% as singletons. The source material was naive CD4+ T cells from PBMCs. Documented subset: CD45RA+ positively selected. The TCR originated in a man in his late teens or twenties in good health. Some clones in this sample may be carry-over from other donors' samples. The rearrangement links TRBV28 to TRBJ2-5, with D perhaps TRBD2 (6 bases). This CDR3 is CASSLGGTQYF. CDR3 DNA sequence: TGTGCCAGCAGCCTCGGGGGGACCCAGTACTTC.